The present entry profiles one T cell receptor (beta chain) with its context. This entry belongs to a study of blood T cells in healthy people across ages. The use of a sample-barcoded 5' primer and a J-beta primer mix characterized a second PCR of roughly 6 to 11 cycles. TCRdb used MiXCR to reprocess the 5' RACE reads, holding one entry per CDR3 protein. This table has about 650,000 distinct CDR3 sequences, roughly 32% appearing once. The CDR3 has 15 residues. Germline V lookup: CDR1 GTSNPN, CDR2 SVGIG (reference sequence). After removal of 4 bases from V and 4 bases from J, the junction contained 6 bases not matched to a gene.

The sequenced material came from blood. V is TRBV30 and J is TRBJ2-2; 10 nucleotides match TRBD1. The receptor comes from a woman older than 75 in good health. CDR3 in DNA: TGTGCCTGGAATGCGGGACAGGGGAGCACCGGGGAGCTGTTTTTT. Amino acid sequence: CAWNAGQGSTGELFF.